A single sample is the source of the 9 T cell receptor beta chains below, sequenced in a study of blood T cell repertoires in COVID-19. Repertoires were generated with immunoSEQ multiplex PCR, while TCRdb's copy carries only in-frame clones and drops some. Among about 160,000 clones, about 81% were seen once, and the ten largest hold 7.3%. The sample taken for sequencing was PBMCs or T cells enriched from blood (not recorded which). These receptors were collected from a man in his forties or fifties who had recovered from COVID-19.

This clone occurred once. The chain has TRBV10-3 and TRBJ1-1; the D gene is possibly TRBD1 (6 bases). Germline-derived CDR1 and CDR2 are ENHRY and SYGVKD. This CDR3 has 12 residues. The ends were cut back, 10 bases at V and 1 base at J, with 10 bases in the middle. The CDR3 loop is CATTTGNTEAFF. The CDR3 DNA is TGTGCCACGACGACAGGGAACACTGAAGCTTTCTTT.

This clone appeared once. The rearrangement uses TRBV5-8 and TRBJ2-7, with 8 bases matching TRBD1. V dropped 4 bases and J dropped 1; count of bases not matched to a gene: 10. The CDR3 has 16 residues. The germline V gene encodes CDR1 SGHTS and CDR2 YDEGEE. CDR3 region: CASSEGSGTGSYEQYF. The CDR3 DNA is TGTGCCAGCAGCGAGGGATCCGGGACAGGATCCTACGAGCAGTACTTC.

This chain uses TRBV19 with TRBJ2-3; 8 bases map to TRBD2. This CDR3 region has 16 residues. CDR1 is LNHDA and CDR2 is SQIVND in the germline V gene (reference sequence). After removal of 5 bases from V and 0 bases from J, the junction contained 7 bases not matched to a gene. The CDR3 loop is CASSGLAGTSTDTQYF. Written as DNA, the CDR3 is TGTGCCAGTAGTGGGTTAGCGGGGACTAGCACAGATACGCAGTATTTT.

The chain recombines TRBV19 with TRBJ1-5; D gene uncertain. Germline lookup yields CDR1 LNHDA and CDR2 SQIVND (reference sequence). The CDR3 consists of 15 residues. The germline V and J ends were trimmed by 1 base and 6 bases, with 13 bases remaining between them. The CDR3 region has the DNA TGTGCCAGTAGTATAGTCACCACGCACGGTCAGCCCCAGCATTTT. Translated: CASSIVTTHGQPQHF.

This clone was observed once. This CDR3 is CASSTHRGPREKLFF. The DNA for the CDR3 is TGTGCCAGCAGCACACACAGGGGGCCAAGGGAAAAACTGTTTTTT. This chain joins TRBV11-3 and TRBJ1-4; 9 bases map to TRBD1. V was clipped by 5 bases and J by 8 bases; unmatched bases: 9. This CDR3 is built from 15 residues. CDR1 SGHNT and CDR2 YENEEA come from the germline V gene.

CDR3 sequence: CASSRGQGTGYTF. The CDR3 region has the DNA TGTGCCAGCAGTCGGGGACAGGGTACTGGCTACACCTTC. J is TRBJ1-2 and V is TRBV12-3 or TRBV12-4; 9 nucleotides match TRBD1. This CDR3 is built from 13 residues. The junction had 5 bases not matched to a gene; V was cut back by 5 bases and J by 7 bases.

This clone was counted only a few times. This sequence joins TRBV15 and TRBJ2-1; tentative D call: TRBD2 (5 bases). The length of the CDR3 is 15 residues. Per the germline V gene, CDR1 is LNHNV and CDR2 is YYDKDF (reference sequence). V was clipped by 1 base and J by 5 bases, with 12 bases between them. This CDR3 is CATSRGVSSHNEQFF. The CDR3 DNA sequence: TGTGCCACCAGCAGAGGGGTATCTAGCCACAATGAGCAGTTCTTC.

The V and J genes are TRBV7-9 and TRBJ2-3; no reliable D call. V was shortened by 1 base and J by 0 bases, with 5 bases between the two germline ends. CDR3 size: 14 residues. Germline V gene lookup returns CDR1 SEHNR and CDR2 FQNEAQ (reference sequence). CDR3 sequence (DNA): TGTGCCAGCAGCTTAGTCGTCAGCACAGATACGCAGTATTTT. Its translation: CASSLVVSTDTQYF.

J is TRBJ2-2 and V is TRBV6-5; perhaps TRBD2 as D (6 bases). V was pared by 8 bases and J by 0 bases, with 10 bases between. From germline, CDR1 is MNHEY and CDR2 SVGAGI. CDR3 size: 14 residues. The CDR3 DNA reads TGTGCCAGCCGTCGCGGGACGAACACCGGGGAGCTGTTTTTT. Protein sequence: CASRRGTNTGELFF.